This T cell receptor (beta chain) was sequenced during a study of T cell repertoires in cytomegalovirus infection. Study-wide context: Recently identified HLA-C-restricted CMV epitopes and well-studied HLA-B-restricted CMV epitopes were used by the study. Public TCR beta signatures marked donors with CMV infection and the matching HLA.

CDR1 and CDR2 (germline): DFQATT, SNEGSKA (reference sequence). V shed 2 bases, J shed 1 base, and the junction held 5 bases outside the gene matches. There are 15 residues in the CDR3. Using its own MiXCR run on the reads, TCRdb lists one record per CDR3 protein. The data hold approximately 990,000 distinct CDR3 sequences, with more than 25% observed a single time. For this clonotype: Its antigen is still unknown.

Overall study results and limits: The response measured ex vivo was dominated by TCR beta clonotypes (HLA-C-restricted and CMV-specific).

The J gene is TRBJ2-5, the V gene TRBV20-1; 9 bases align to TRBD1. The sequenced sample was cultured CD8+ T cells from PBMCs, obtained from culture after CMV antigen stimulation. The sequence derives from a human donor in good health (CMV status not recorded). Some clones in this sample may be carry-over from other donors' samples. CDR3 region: CSARTGGPTQETQYF. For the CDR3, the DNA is TGCAGTGCTAGAACAGGGGGCCCAACCCAAGAGACCCAGTACTTC.